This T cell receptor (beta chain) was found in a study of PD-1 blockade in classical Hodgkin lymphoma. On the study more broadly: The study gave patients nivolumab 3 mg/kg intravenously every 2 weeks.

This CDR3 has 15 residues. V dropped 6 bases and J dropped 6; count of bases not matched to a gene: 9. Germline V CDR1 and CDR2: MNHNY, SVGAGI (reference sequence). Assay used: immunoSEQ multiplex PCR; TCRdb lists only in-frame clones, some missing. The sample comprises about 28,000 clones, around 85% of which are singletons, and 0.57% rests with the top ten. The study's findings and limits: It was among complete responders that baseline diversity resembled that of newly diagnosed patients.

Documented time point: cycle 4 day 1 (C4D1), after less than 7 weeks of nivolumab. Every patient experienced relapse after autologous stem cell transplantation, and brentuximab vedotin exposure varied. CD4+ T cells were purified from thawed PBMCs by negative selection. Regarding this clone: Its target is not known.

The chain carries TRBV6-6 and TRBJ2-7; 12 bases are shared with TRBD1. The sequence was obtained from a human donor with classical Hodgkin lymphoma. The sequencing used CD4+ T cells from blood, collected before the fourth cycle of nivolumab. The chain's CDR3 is CASRNRDRGPSEQYF. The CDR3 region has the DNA TGTGCCAGCAGGAACCGGGACAGGGGGCCCAGCGAGCAGTACTTC.